This T cell receptor beta chain was captured by sequencing in a study of blood T cells in healthy people across ages. The study, taken as a whole, reports: While age rose, TCR beta diversity per million T cells dropped in a roughly linear way.

Worth noting for this clonotype: Antigen unknown.

The CDR3 is 14 residues long. With 0 bases clipped from V and 9 bases from J, the junction kept 6 bases outside the gene matches. Per germline, CDR1 SGHRS and CDR2 YFSETQ. A J-beta primer mix and a sample-barcoded 5' primer were used in a second PCR of roughly 6 to 12 cycles. From the 5' RACE reads, TCRdb called clonotypes with MiXCR, one entry per CDR3 protein. The profile shows 750,000 to 950,000 distinct CDR3 sequences, 25% to 35% of them singletons. These data are also associated with another study on T cells of mothers and their children. That paper states: The sample comes from roughly 9 healthy Caucasian donors: mothers and children.

Source material: blood. The chain links TRBV5-1 to TRBJ2-1; 7 nucleotides agree with TRBD2. The TCR sequence derives from a middle-aged woman in good health. The chain's CDR3 is CASSLALERGEQFF. Here the CDR3 DNA reads TGCGCCAGCAGCTTGGCCCTGGAGCGGGGTGAGCAGTTCTTC.